The clone carrying this T cell receptor (beta chain) was counted ten times or more. What it recognizes is unknown. The record originates from a study of shared clonotypes between healthy human individuals. Study overall: A few men and two women, aged 18 to 49, were donors. Study-wide results and caveats: Having only a few donors restricted how much genetic and exposure-history diversity was captured. Memory subsets had estimated richness that was generally smaller than that of naive subsets.

This CDR3 comprises 18 residues. V gave up 1 base and J gave up 2 bases; unmatched junction bases: 9. From germline, CDR1 is SGHDN and CDR2 FVKESK. Libraries were prepared by immunoSEQ multiplex PCR; TCRdb keeps only in-frame clonotypes and omits some of them. This sample has 550,000 to 850,000 clones, with 72% found just once. CD4+ cells underwent separation, giving CD45RA+ naive and CD45RA-negative memory subsets. V usage is TRBV14 and J usage is TRBJ2-5; the match to TRBD2 covers 11 bases. The sequencing sample was made of memory CD4+ T cells sorted from blood. Subset noted: CD45RA-negative fraction. The sequence derives from a woman in her twenties or thirties in good health. CDR3 amino acids: CASSQGSGTSGQQETQYF. The CDR3, as DNA: TGTGCCAGCAGCCAAGGGTCCGGGACTAGCGGCCAGCAAGAGACCCAGTACTTC.